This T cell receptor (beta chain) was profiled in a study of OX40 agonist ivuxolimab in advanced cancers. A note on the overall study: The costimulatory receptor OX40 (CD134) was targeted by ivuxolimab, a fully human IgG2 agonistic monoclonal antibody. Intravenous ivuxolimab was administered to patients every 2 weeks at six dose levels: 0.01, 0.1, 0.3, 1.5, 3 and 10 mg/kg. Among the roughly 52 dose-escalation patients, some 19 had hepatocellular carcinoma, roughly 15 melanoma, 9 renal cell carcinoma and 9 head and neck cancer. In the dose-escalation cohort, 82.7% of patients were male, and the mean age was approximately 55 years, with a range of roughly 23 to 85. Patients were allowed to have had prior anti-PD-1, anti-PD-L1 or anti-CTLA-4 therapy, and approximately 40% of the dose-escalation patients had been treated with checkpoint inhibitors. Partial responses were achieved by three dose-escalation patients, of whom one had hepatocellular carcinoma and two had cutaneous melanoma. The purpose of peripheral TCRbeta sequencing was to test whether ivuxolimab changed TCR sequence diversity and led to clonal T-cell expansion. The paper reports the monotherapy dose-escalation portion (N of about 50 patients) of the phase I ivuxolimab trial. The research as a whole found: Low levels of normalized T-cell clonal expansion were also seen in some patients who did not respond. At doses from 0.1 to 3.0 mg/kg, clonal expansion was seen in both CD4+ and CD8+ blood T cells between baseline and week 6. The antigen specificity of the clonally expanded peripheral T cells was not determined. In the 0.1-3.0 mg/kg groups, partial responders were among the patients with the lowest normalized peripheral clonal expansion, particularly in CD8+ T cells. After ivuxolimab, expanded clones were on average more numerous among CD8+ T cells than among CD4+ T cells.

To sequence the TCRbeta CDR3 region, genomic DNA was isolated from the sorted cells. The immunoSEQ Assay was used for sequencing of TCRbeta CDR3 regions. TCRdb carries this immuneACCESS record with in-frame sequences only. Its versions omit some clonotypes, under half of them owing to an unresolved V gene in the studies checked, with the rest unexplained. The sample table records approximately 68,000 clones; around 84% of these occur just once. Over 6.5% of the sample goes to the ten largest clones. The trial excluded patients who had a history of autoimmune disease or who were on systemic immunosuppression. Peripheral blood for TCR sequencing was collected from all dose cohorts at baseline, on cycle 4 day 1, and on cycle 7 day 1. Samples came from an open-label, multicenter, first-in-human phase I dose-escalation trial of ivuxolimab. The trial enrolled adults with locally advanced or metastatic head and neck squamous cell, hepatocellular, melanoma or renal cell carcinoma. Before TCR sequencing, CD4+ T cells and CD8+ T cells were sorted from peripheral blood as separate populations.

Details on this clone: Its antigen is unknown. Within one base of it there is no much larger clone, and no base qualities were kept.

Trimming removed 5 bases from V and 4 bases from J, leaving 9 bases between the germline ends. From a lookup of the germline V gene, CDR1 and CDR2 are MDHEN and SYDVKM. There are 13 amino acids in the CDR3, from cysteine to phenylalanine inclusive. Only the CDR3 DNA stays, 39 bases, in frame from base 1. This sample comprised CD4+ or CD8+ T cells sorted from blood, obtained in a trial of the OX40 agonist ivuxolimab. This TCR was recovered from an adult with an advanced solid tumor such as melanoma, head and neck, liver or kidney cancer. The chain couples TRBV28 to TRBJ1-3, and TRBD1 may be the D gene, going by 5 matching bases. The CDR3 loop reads CASSAQGGNTIYF. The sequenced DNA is TGTGCCAGCAGTGCTCAGGGAGGAAACACCATATATTTT.